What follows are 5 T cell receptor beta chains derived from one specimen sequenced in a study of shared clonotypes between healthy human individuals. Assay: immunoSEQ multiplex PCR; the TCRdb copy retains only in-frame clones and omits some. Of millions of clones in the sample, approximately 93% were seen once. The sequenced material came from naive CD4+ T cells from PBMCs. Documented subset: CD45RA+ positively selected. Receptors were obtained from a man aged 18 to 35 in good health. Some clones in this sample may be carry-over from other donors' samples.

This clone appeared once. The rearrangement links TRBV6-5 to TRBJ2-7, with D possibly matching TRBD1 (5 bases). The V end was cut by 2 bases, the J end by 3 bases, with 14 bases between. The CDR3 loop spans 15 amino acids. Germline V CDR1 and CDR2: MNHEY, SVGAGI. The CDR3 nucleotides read TGTGCCAGCAGTTACCGACGAAACACAGGCTACGAGCAGTACTTC. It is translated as CASSYRRNTGYEQYF.

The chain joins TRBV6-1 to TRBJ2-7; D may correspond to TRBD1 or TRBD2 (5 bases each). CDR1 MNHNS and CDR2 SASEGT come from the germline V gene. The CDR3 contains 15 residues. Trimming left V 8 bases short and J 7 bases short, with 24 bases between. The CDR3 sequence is CASEEAGSLGEEQYF. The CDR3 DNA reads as TGTGCCAGCGAGGAGGCAGGGAGCCTCGGGGAGGAGCAGTACTTC.

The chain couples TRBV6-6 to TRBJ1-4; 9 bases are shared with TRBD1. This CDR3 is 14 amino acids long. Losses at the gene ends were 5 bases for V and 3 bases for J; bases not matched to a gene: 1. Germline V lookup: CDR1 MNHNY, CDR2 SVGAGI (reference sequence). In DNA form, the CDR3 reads TGTGCCAGCAGTCGGGACAGGGCTAATGAAAAACTGTTTTTT. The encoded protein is CASSRDRANEKLFF.

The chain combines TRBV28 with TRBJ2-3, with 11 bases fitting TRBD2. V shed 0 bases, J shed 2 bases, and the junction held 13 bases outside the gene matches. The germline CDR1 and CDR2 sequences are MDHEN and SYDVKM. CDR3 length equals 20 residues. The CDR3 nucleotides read TGTGCCAGCAGTTTATGGTCTTGGTCGACTAGCGGGACATCCACAGATACGCAGTATTTT. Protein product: CASSLWSWSTSGTSTDTQYF. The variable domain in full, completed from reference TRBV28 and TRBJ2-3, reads DVKVTQSSRYLVKRTGEKVFLECVQDMDHENMFWYRQDPGLGLRLIYFSYDVKMKEKGDIPEGYSVSREKKERFSLILESASTNQTSMYLCASSLWSWSTSGTSTDTQYFGPGTRLTVL.

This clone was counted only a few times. The CDR3 region is CATRGTPKADTQYF. The CDR3 nucleotides are TGTGCCACCCGAGGGACTCCTAAAGCAGATACGCAGTATTTT. This chain links TRBV19 with TRBJ2-3, with a tentative D call TRBD2 (6 bases). The ends were cut back, 10 bases at V and 4 bases at J, with 18 bases in the middle. CDR1 LNHDA and CDR2 SQIVND come from the germline V gene (reference sequence). The CDR3 runs to 14 residues.